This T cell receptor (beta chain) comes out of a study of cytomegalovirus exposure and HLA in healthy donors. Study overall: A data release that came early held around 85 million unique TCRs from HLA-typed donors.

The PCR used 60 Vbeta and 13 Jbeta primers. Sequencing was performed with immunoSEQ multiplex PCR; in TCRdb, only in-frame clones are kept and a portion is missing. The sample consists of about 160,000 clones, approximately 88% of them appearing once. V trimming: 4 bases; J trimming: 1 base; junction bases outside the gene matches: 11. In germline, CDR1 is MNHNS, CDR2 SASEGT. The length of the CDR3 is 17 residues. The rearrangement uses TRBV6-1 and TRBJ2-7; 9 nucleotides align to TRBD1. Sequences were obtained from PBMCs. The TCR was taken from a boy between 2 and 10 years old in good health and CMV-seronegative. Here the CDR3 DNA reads TGTGCCAGCAGTGCTTGGACAGGGGCGACCCAATCCTACGAGCAGTACTTC. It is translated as CASSAWTGATQSYEQYF.